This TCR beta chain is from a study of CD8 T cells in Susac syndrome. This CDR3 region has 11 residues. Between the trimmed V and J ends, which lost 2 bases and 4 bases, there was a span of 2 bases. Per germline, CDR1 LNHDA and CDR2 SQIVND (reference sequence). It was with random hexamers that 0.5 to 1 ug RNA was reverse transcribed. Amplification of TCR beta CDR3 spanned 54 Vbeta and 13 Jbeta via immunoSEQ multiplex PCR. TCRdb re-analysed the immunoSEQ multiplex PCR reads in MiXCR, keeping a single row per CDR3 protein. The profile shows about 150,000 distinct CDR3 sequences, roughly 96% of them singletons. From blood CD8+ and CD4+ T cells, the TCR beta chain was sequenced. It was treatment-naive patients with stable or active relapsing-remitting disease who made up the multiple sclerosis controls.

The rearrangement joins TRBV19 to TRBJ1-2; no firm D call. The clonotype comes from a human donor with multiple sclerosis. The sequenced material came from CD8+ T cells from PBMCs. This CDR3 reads CASSIPYGYTF. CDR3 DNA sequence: TGTGCCAGTAGTATACCCTATGGCTACACCTTC.